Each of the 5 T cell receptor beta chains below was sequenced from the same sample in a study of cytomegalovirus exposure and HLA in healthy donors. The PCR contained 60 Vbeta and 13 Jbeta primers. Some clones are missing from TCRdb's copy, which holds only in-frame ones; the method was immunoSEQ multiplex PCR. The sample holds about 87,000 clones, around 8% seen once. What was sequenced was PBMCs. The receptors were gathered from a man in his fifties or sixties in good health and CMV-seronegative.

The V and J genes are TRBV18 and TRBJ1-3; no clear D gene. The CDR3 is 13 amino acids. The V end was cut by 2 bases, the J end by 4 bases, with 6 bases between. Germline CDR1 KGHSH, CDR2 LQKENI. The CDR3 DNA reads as TGTGCCAGCTCACCAAGAGGGGGAAACACCATATATTTT. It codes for CASSPRGGNTIYF.

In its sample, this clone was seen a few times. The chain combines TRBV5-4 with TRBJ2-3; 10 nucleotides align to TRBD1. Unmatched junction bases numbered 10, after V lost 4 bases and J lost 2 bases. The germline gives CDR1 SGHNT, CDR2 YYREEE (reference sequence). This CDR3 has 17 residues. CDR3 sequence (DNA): TGTGCCAGCAGCGGGGGACAGGGGCCGTTCTCCACAGATACGCAGTATTTT. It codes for CASSGGQGPFSTDTQYF.

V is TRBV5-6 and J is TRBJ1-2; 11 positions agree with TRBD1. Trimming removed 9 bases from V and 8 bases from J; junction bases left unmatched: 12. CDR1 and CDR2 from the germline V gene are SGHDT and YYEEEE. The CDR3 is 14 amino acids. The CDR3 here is CATGQGVAAGGYTF. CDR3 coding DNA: TGTGCCACGGGACAGGGGGTAGCAGCGGGCGGCTACACCTTC.

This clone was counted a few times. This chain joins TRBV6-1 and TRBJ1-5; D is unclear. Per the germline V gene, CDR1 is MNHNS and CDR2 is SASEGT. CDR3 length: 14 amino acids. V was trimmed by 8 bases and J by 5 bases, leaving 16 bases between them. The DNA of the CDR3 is TGTGCCAGCGGGGAGGTGGAGGGTGATCAGCCCCAGCATTTT. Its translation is CASGEVEGDQPQHF.

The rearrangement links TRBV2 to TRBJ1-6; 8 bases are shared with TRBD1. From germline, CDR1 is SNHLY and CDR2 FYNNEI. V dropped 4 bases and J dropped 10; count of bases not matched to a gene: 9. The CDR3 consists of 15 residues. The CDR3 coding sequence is TGTGCCAGCAGTGGGGGGACAGGAGGGGGATCACCCCTCCACTTT. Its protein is CASSGGTGGGSPLHF.